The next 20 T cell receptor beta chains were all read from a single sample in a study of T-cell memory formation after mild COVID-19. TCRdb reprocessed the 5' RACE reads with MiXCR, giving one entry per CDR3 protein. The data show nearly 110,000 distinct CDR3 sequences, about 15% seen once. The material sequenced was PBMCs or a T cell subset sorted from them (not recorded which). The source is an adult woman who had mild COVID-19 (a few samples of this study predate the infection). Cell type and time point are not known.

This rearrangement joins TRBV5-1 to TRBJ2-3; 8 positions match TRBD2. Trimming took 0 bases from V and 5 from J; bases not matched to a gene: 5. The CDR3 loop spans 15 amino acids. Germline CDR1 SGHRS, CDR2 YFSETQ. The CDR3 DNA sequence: TGCGCCAGCAGCTTGGCCGGGCGGGGGGTAGATACGCAGTATTTT. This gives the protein CASSLAGRGVDTQYF.

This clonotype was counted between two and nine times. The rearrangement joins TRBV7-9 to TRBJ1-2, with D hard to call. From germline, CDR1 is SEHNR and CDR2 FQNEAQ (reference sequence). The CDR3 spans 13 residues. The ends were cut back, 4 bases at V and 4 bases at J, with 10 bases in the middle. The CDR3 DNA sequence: TGTGCCAGCAGCTCCGCAGCACCCTATGGCTACACCTTC. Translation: CASSSAAPYGYTF.

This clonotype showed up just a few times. The CDR3 coding sequence is TGTGCCAGCAGGACGGGGGGGCTTAGCAATGAGCAGTTCTTC. Residues: CASRTGGLSNEQFF. The chain is built from TRBV6-5 and TRBJ2-1; 8 bases map to TRBD2. With V trimmed by 6 bases and J by 6 bases, 7 bases remained unmatched. The CDR3 totals 14 residues. The germline CDR1 and CDR2 sequences are MNHEY and SVGAGI.

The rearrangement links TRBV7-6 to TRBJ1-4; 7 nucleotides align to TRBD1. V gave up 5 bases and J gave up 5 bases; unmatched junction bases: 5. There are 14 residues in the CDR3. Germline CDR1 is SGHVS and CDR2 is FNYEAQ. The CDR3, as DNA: TGTGCCAGCAGCACAGGGGTCCTCAATGAAAAACTGTTTTTT. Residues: CASSTGVLNEKLFF. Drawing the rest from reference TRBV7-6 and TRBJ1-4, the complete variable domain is GAGVSQSPRYKVTKRGQDVALRCDPISGHVSLYWYRQALGQGPEFLTYFNYEAQQDKSGLPNDRFSAERPEGSISTLTIQRTEQRDSAMYRCASSTGVLNEKLFFGSGTQLSVL.

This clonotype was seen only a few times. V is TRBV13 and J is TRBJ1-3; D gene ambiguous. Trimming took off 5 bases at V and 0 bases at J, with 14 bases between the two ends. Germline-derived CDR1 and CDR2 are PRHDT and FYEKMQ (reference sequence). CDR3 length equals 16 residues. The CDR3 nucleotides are TGTGCCAGCAGCACGAGGGAGGCAGACTCTGGAAACACCATATATTTT. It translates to CASSTREADSGNTIYF.

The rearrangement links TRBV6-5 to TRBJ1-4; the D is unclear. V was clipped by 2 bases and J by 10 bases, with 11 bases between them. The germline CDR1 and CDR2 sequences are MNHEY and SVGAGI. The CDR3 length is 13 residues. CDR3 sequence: CASSYTSGGKLFF. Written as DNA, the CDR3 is TGTGCCAGCAGTTACACATCAGGAGGAAAACTGTTTTTT.

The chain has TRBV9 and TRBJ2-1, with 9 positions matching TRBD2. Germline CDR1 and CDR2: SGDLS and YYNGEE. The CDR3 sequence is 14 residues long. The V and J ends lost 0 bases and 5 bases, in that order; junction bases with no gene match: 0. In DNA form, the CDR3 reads TGTGCCAGCAGCGTAGGACTAGCGGACAATGAGCAGTTCTTC. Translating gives CASSVGLADNEQFF. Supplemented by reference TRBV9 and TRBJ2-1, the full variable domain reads DSGVTQTPKHLITATGQRVTLRCSPRSGDLSVYWYQQSLDQGLQFLIQYYNGEERAKGNILERFSAQQFPDLHSELNLSSLELGDSALYFCASSVGLADNEQFFGPGTRLTVL.

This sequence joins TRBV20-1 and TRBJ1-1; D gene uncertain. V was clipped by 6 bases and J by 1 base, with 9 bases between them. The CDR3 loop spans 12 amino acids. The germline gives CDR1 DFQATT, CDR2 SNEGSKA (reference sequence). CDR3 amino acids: CSAQTENTEAFF. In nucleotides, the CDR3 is TGCAGTGCACAGACGGAGAACACTGAAGCTTTCTTT.

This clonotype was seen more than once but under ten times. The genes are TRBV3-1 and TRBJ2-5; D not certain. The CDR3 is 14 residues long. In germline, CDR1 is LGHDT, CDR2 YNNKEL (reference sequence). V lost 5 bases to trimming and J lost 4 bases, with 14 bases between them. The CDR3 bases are TGTGCCAGCAGCTCCGCGGCGTACGGAGAGACCCAGTACTTC. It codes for CASSSAAYGETQYF.

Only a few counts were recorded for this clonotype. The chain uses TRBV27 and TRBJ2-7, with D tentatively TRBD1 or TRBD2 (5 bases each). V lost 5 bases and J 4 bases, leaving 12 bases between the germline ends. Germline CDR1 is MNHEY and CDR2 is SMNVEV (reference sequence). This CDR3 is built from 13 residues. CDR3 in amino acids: CASSDGAGYEQYF. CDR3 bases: TGTGCCAGCAGTGACGGGGCGGGTTACGAGCAGTACTTC.

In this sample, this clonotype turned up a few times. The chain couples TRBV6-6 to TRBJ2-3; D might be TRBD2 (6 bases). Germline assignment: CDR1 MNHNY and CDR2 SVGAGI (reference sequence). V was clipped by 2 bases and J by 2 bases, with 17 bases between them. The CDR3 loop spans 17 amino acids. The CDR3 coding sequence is TGTGCCAGCAGTTACCCCCTTAGTGCGGGGCCCACAGATACGCAGTATTTT. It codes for CASSYPLSAGPTDTQYF.

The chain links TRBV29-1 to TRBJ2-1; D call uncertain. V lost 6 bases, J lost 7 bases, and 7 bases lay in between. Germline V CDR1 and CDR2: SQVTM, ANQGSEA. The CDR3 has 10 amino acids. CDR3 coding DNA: TGCAGCGTCCTGGAGAATGAGCAGTTCTTC. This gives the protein CSVLENEQFF.

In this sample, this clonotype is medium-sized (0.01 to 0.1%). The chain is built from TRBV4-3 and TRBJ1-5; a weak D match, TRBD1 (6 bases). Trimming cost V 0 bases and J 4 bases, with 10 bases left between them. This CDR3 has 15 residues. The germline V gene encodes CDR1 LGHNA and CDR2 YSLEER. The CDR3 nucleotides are TGCGCCAGCAGCCAAGATCCACAGGGAAATCAGCCCCAGCATTTT. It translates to CASSQDPQGNQPQHF.

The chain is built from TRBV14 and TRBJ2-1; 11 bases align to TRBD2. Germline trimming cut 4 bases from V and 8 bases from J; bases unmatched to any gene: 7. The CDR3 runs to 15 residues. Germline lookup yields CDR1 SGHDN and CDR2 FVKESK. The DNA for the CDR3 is TGTGCCAGCAGCCTGGGGACTAGCGGTGGTGATGAGCAGTTCTTC. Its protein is CASSLGTSGGDEQFF.

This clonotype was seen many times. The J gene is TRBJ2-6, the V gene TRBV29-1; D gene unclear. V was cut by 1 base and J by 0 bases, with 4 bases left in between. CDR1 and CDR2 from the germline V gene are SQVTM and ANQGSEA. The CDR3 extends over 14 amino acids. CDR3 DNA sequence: TGCAGCGTTGAAGTCAGCTCTGGGGCCAACGTCCTGACTTTC. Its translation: CSVEVSSGANVLTF.

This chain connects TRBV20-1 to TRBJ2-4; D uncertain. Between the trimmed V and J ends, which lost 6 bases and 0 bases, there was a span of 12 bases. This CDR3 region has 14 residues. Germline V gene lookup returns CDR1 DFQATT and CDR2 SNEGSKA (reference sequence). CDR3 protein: CSANPGLAKNIQYF. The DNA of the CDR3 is TGCAGTGCCAACCCTGGGCTAGCCAAAAACATTCAGTACTTC.

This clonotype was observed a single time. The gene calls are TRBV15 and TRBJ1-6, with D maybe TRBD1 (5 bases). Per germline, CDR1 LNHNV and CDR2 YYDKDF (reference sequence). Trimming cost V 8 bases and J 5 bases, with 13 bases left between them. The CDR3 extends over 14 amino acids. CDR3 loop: CATSRPRDNSPLHF. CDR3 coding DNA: TGTGCCACCTCAAGACCCAGGGATAATTCACCCCTCCACTTT. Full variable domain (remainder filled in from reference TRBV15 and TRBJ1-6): DAMVIQNPRYQVTQFGKPVTLSCSQTLNHNVMYWYQQKSSQAPKLLFHYYDKDFNNEADTPDNFQSRRPNTSFCFLDIRSPGLGDTAMYLCATSRPRDNSPLHFGNGTRLTVT.

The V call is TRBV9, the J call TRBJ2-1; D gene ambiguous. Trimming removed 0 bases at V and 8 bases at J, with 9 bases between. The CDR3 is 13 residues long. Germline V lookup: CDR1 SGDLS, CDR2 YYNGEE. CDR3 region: CASSVVALDEQFF. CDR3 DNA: TGTGCCAGCAGCGTAGTTGCTCTGGATGAGCAGTTCTTC.

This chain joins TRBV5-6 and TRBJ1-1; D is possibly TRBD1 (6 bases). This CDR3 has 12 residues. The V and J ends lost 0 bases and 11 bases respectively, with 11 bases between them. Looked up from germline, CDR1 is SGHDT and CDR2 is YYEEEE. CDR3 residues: CASSLVSGVAFF. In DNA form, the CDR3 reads TGTGCCAGCAGCTTGGTATCAGGGGTCGCTTTCTTT.

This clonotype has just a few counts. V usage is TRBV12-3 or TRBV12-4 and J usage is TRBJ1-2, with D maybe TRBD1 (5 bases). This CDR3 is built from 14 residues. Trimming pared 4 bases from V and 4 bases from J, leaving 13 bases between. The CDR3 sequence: CASSSTGTAYGYTF. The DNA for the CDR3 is TGTGCCAGCAGTTCGACCGGGACCGCCTATGGCTACACCTTC.